Presented here are 26 T cell receptor beta chains from one specimen sequenced in a study of control samples from healthy donors and cancer patients. The repertoire was sequenced with immunoSEQ multiplex PCR; TCRdb's copy has only in-frame clones and lacks some. The sample includes about 79,000 clones, 93% seen only once; the top ten take roughly 1.2%. The sequenced material came from PBMCs. These receptors all stem from a woman in her 40s with lung cancer.

The V and J genes are TRBV9 and TRBJ1-3, with D possibly TRBD1 on 5 matching bases. Germline loops: CDR1 SGDLS, CDR2 YYNGEE. V lost 3 bases to trimming and J lost 1 base, with 8 bases between them. The CDR3 runs to 14 residues. CDR3 region: CASSARVSGNTIYF. In nucleotides, the CDR3 is TGTGCCAGCAGCGCCAGGGTATCTGGAAACACCATATATTTT. Using reference TRBV9 and TRBJ1-3 for the parts outside the CDR3, the full variable domain is DSGVTQTPKHLITATGQRVTLRCSPRSGDLSVYWYQQSLDQGLQFLIQYYNGEERAKGNILERFSAQQFPDLHSELNLSSLELGDSALYFCASSARVSGNTIYFGEGSWLTVV.

The genes are TRBV5-4 and TRBJ2-3, with TRBD2 as a possible D gene (6 bases). CDR1 is SGHNT and CDR2 is YYREEE in the germline V gene (reference sequence). Trimming left V 0 bases short and J 0 bases short, with 14 bases between. The CDR3 runs 17 residues. This CDR3 reads CASSLAGSRGSTDTQYF. CDR3 nucleotide sequence: TGTGCCAGCAGCTTGGCCGGGTCGCGGGGAAGCACAGATACGCAGTATTTT.

This rearrangement joins TRBV3-1 (or the pseudogene TRBV3-2) to TRBJ1-2, with 8 bases aligning to TRBD1. Trimming took 4 bases from V and 5 from J; bases not matched to a gene: 6. The CDR3 consists of 14 residues. Germline V gene data show CDR1 as LGHDT and CDR2 as YNNKEL (reference sequence). The CDR3 loop reads CASSPGQGRYGYTF. CDR3 sequence (DNA): TGTGCCAGCAGCCCCGGACAGGGTCGTTATGGCTACACCTTC.

This clone was seen only a few times. Here the CDR3 DNA reads TGTGCCAGCAGCTCGCACGGTACAGGATCCTACGAGCAGTACTTC. Amino acids: CASSSHGTGSYEQYF. The V call is TRBV14, the J call TRBJ2-7; tentatively, D is TRBD1 (5 bases). The germline V gene has CDR1 SGHDN and CDR2 FVKESK. Trimming left V 5 bases short and J 1 base short, with 15 bases between. The length of the CDR3 is 15 residues.

The chain uses TRBV2 and TRBJ1-5; weak D call: TRBD1 (6 bases). From germline, CDR1 is SNHLY and CDR2 FYNNEI. The CDR3 runs to 14 residues. Trimming pared 6 bases from V and 4 bases from J, leaving 13 bases between. This CDR3 reads CASRDGGPNQPQHF. CDR3 sequence (DNA): TGTGCCAGCAGGGACGGGGGGCCGAATCAGCCCCAGCATTTT.

This sequence joins TRBV21-1 and TRBJ2-3; the table's D call, TRBD1, was not checked against the DNA. TRBV21-1 is described as a pseudogene. The CDR3 contains 16 residues. The CDR3 loop is CASSKGGQGGTDTQYF. The CDR3, as DNA: TGTGCCAGCAGCAAAGGTGGACAGGGTGGCACAGATACGCAGTATTTT.

The rearrangement joins TRBV9 to TRBJ2-7; 10 nucleotides line up with TRBD1. V was clipped by 3 bases and J by 3 bases; unmatched bases: 3. The germline V gene encodes CDR1 SGDLS and CDR2 YYNGEE. This CDR3 has 14 amino acids. CDR3 sequence: CASSAWTGGYEQYF. In DNA, the CDR3 is TGTGCCAGCAGCGCCTGGACAGGGGGCTACGAGCAGTACTTC.

The CDR3 reads CASSTTGKAFF. The CDR3 DNA reads as TGTGCCAGCAGCACAACAGGGAAAGCTTTCTTT. The chain employs TRBV2 and TRBJ1-1; possible D gene TRBD1, 6 bases. Germline values: CDR1 SNHLY, CDR2 FYNNEI. This CDR3 region has 11 residues. Trimming took off 6 bases at V and 9 bases at J, with 11 bases between the two ends.

V usage is TRBV27 and J usage is TRBJ2-1; 8 positions agree with TRBD1. V shed 7 bases and J 7 bases; nucleotides not matched to a gene: 9. Germline CDR1 and CDR2: MNHEY and SMNVEV (reference sequence). The CDR3 is 14 amino acids. The CDR3, as DNA: TGTGCCAGCACCCGTGACAGGGGATTTAATGAGCAGTTCTTC. Translating it yields CASTRDRGFNEQFF.

V usage is TRBV28 and J usage is TRBJ2-1, with 7 bases fitting TRBD1. The CDR3 is 15 residues long. Germline V gene sequence: CDR1 MDHEN, CDR2 SYDVKM. After removal of 3 bases from V and 6 bases from J, the junction contained 8 bases not matched to a gene. CDR3 nucleotides: TGTGCCAGCAGTTTTAGACAGGGAAGGGTCAATGAGCAGTTCTTC. Encoded protein: CASSFRQGRVNEQFF.

The V and J genes are TRBV6-1 and TRBJ1-5; D unclear. CDR3 length: 15 amino acids. V lost 3 bases and J 0 bases, leaving 9 bases between the germline ends. The germline V gene encodes CDR1 MNHNS and CDR2 SASEGT. The chain's CDR3 is CASSEYSFSNQPQHF. The CDR3 nucleotides read TGTGCCAGCAGTGAGTATAGCTTTAGCAATCAGCCCCAGCATTTT.

The chain couples TRBV7-9 to TRBJ2-3, with 7 bases lining up with TRBD1. CDR1 is SEHNR, CDR2 FQNEAQ, per germline (reference sequence). The J segment lost 2 bases and the V segment lost 1 base, leaving 9 bases of the junction unmatched. The length of the CDR3 is 17 residues. CDR3 nucleotide sequence: TGTGCCAGCAGCTTAGGGTCAGGGGGATTACACACAGATACGCAGTATTTT. This sequence encodes CASSLGSGGLHTDTQYF.

J is TRBJ2-7 and V is TRBV12-3 or TRBV12-4; perhaps D is TRBD1 or TRBD2 (5 bases each). V gave up 5 bases and J gave up 7 bases, with 15 bases separating them. This CDR3 spans 13 amino acids. CDR3 sequence: CASSPGTFLEQYF. DNA of the CDR3: TGTGCCAGCAGTCCCGGGACCTTTTTGGAGCAGTACTTC.

The rearrangement links TRBV13 to TRBJ1-6; 7 bases are a match to TRBD1. The CDR3 loop spans 17 amino acids. The V segment lost 3 bases and the J segment 10 bases; nucleotides outside the gene matches: 15. The germline V gene encodes CDR1 PRHDT and CDR2 FYEKMQ (reference sequence). CDR3 loop: CASSFRTGGLLGSPLHF. The DNA for the CDR3 is TGTGCCAGCAGCTTTAGGACAGGCGGGCTTTTGGGGTCACCCCTCCACTTT.

The CDR3 reads CASTIGEGPQETQYF. The CDR3 bases are TGTGCCAGTACCATAGGGGAGGGGCCCCAAGAGACCCAGTACTTC. This chain joins TRBV19 and TRBJ2-5; 7 bases match TRBD2. Germline assignment: CDR1 LNHDA and CDR2 SQIVND (reference sequence). This CDR3 is built from 15 residues. The V and J ends lost 7 bases and 1 base, in that order; junction bases with no gene match: 9.

The chain combines TRBV6-1 with TRBJ1-4; no clear D. This CDR3 has 13 amino acids. Germline CDR1 is MNHNS and CDR2 is SASEGT. Trimming shortened V by 3 bases and J by 4 bases, and 6 bases separated the two germline ends. The CDR3 loop reads CASSDRYNEKLFF. As DNA, the CDR3 is TGTGCCAGCAGTGACAGATATAATGAAAAACTGTTTTTT.

The chain links TRBV27 to TRBJ1-1; D remains unclear. The germline V gene has CDR1 MNHEY and CDR2 SMNVEV (reference sequence). This CDR3 has 16 residues. The V gene lost 6 bases and the J gene lost 0 bases, with 17 bases spanning the gap. In DNA, the CDR3 is TGTGCCAGCAGATATACCGCCATCGGAATGAACACTGAAGCTTTCTTT. Translating it yields CASRYTAIGMNTEAFF.

This clone was seen a handful of times. In DNA form, the CDR3 reads TGTGCCAGCAGCTTAGCGGCGGGGGGCCGCAATGAGCAGTTCTTC. This sequence encodes CASSLAAGGRNEQFF. This sequence joins TRBV7-2 and TRBJ2-1; the match to TRBD2 covers 8 bases. The CDR3 is made up of 15 amino acids. Trimming took 0 bases from V and 6 from J; bases not matched to a gene: 4. From germline, CDR1 is SGHTA and CDR2 FQGNSA.

V is TRBV3-1 (or the pseudogene TRBV3-2) and J is TRBJ2-7; 9 bases map to TRBD1. The V segment lost 4 bases and the J segment 4 bases; nucleotides outside the gene matches: 8. The CDR3 length is 15 residues. Germline V lookup: CDR1 LGHDT, CDR2 YNNKEL (reference sequence). CDR3 sequence reads: CASSPTGTGLYEQYF. The DNA of the CDR3 is TGTGCCAGCAGCCCCACCGGGACAGGGTTGTACGAGCAGTACTTC.

V is TRBV20-1 and J is TRBJ1-6; D is ambiguous. The length of the CDR3 is 14 residues. V was shortened by 3 bases and J by 3 bases, with 9 bases between the two germline ends. From germline, CDR1 is DFQATT and CDR2 SNEGSKA (reference sequence). DNA for the CDR3: TGCAGTGCTAGTCGAGGGATCTATAATTCACCCCTCCACTTT. Amino acid sequence: CSASRGIYNSPLHF.

The gene calls are TRBV3-1 (or the pseudogene TRBV3-2) and TRBJ1-2, with D perhaps TRBD1 (5 bases). The CDR3 runs to 14 residues. V lost 0 bases, J lost 3 bases, and 8 bases lay in between. The germline gives CDR1 LGHDT, CDR2 YNNKEL (reference sequence). CDR3 DNA: TGTGCCAGCAGCCAAGAAGACAGTTACTATGGCTACACCTTC. Its translation is CASSQEDSYYGYTF.

This chain connects TRBV28 to TRBJ1-2; D perhaps matches TRBD1 (5 bases). Germline loops: CDR1 MDHEN, CDR2 SYDVKM. Trimming stripped 7 bases from V and 2 bases from J, with 23 bases between. The CDR3 consists of 17 residues. The CDR3 reads CASTLEGFRGPNYGYTF. CDR3 DNA sequence: TGTGCCAGCACCCTCGAGGGTTTTAGGGGCCCCAACTATGGCTACACCTTC.

The V and J genes are TRBV6-5 and TRBJ1-2, with 9 nucleotides matching TRBD1. The CDR3 loop spans 13 amino acids. Germline trimming cut 6 bases from V and 4 bases from J; bases unmatched to any gene: 3. Germline assignment: CDR1 MNHEY and CDR2 SVGAGI. The CDR3 loop reads CASRGQGIYGYTF. The CDR3, as DNA: TGTGCCAGCAGGGGACAGGGAATCTATGGCTACACCTTC.

The genes are TRBV2 and TRBJ1-1; no clear D. The germline V gene has CDR1 SNHLY and CDR2 FYNNEI. The CDR3 consists of 12 residues. V lost 10 bases, J lost 1 base, and 10 bases lay in between. Written as DNA, the CDR3 is TGTGCCAACTACCAAGAGAACACTGAAGCTTTCTTT. Its translation is CANYQENTEAFF.

J is TRBJ1-1 and V is TRBV18, with D hard to call. CDR3 length: 11 residues. Trimming removed 4 bases from V and 7 bases from J, with 7 bases in between. CDR1 is KGHSH and CDR2 is LQKENI in the germline V gene. In nucleotides, the CDR3 is TGTGCCAGCTCACTTCGGAGTGAAGCTTTCTTT. The encoded protein is CASSLRSEAFF.

This rearrangement joins TRBV30 to TRBJ2-5; TRBD2 aligns across 13 bases. The CDR3 loop spans 17 amino acids. Germline V lookup: CDR1 GTSNPN, CDR2 SVGIG (reference sequence). With V trimmed by 0 bases and J by 5 bases, 9 bases remained unmatched. The DNA for the CDR3 is TGTGCCTGGAGTGTGGGTACTAGCGGGGGGGCAGGGGAGACCCAGTACTTC. Amino acids: CAWSVGTSGGAGETQYF.